The 24 T cell receptor beta chains below all came from one sample that was sequenced in a study of T cells in Graves' hyperthyroidism and ophthalmopathy. Amplified TCR beta CDR3 regions derived from RNA transcripts. The TCR CDR3 first-round RT-PCR relied on the HTBI primer set. TCRdb itself ran the multiplex PCR reads through MiXCR, one entry per CDR3 protein. The table lists about 52,000 distinct CDR3 sequences, roughly half of them singletons. The sample consisted of blood. The origin of the receptors is a woman between 45 and 60 years old with Graves' ophthalmopathy.

This clonotype is judged medium-sized. V usage is TRBV10-3 and J usage is TRBJ2-1; tentatively, D is TRBD2 (5 bases). The V end lost 4 bases, the J end lost 0 bases, and 10 bases lay between the germline ends. The CDR3 has 15 residues. The V gene's germline CDR1 is ENHRY and CDR2 SYGVKD. CDR3 DNA sequence: TGTGCCATCAGTGTATGGGAGAGCTCCTACAATGAGCAGTTCTTC. It yields the protein CAISVWESSYNEQFF.

The J gene is TRBJ2-3, the V gene TRBV20-1; the match to TRBD2 covers 12 bases. This CDR3 comprises 15 residues. The junction had 6 bases not matched to a gene; V was cut back by 6 bases and J by 2 bases. Germline-derived CDR1 and CDR2 are DFQATT and SNEGSKA (reference sequence). The CDR3 DNA reads as TGCAGTGCAAGGAGACTAGCGGGGGACACAGATACGCAGTATTTT. Amino acids: CSARRLAGDTDTQYF.

By share of the sample, this clonotype is medium-sized. This chain uses TRBV10-1 with TRBJ1-6, with D possibly TRBD1 on 5 matching bases. Germline CDR1 and CDR2: WNHNN and SYGVQD (reference sequence). Trimming took 6 bases from V and 7 from J, leaving 10 bases between them. There are 13 residues in the CDR3. Here the CDR3 DNA reads TGCGCCAGCAGAGAAGACAGCAATTCACCCCTCCACTTT. This sequence encodes CASREDSNSPLHF.

Ten or more counts support this clonotype. This chain uses TRBV5-1 with TRBJ2-3, with TRBD2 matching over 11 bases. This CDR3 spans 20 amino acids. Germline CDR1 is SGHRS and CDR2 is YFSETQ. With 3 bases clipped from V and 0 bases from J, the junction kept 15 bases outside the gene matches. The CDR3 coding sequence is TGCGCCAGCAGCTCGGGACTAGCGGATATCTATTCAAAGAGCACAGATACGCAGTATTTT. Translated, it gives CASSSGLADIYSKSTDTQYF.

This clonotype has at least ten counts. V gene TRBV7-3 combines with J gene TRBJ2-1, with TRBD1 identical over 7 bases. The CDR3 spans 16 residues. Germline loops: CDR1 SGHTA, CDR2 FQGTGA. V trimming: 5 bases; J trimming: 2 bases; junction bases outside the gene matches: 9. The CDR3 sequence is CASSPQDRLPYNEQFF. The CDR3 nucleotides are TGTGCCAGCAGCCCCCAGGACAGGCTCCCCTACAATGAGCAGTTCTTC.

Many counts were recorded for this clonotype. Its ends do not fully match the called genes, so a read error is possible. CDR3 DNA: TGTGCCAGCAGCTTAGCTGAGTGGGGAGGATCCACACATACGCAGTATTTT. It is translated as CASSLAEWGGSTHTQYF. The rearrangement joins TRBV7-8 to TRBJ2-3; D is possibly TRBD2 (6 bases). Germline CDR1 SGHVS, CDR2 FQNEAQ. The CDR3 runs to 17 residues.

V usage is TRBV10-3 and J usage is TRBJ2-1; 12 bases align to TRBD2. With 6 bases clipped from V and 6 bases from J, the junction kept 6 bases outside the gene matches. Germline CDR1 reads ENHRY; CDR2 reads SYGVKD. This CDR3 comprises 15 residues. The CDR3 here is CAIRASGGAANEQFF. The CDR3 coding sequence is TGTGCCATCAGAGCTAGCGGGGGGGCGGCCAATGAGCAGTTCTTC.

This clonotype was seen just once. This chain uses TRBV29-1 with TRBJ2-7; 9 nucleotides agree with TRBD1. The CDR3 extends over 12 amino acids. Trimming cost V 3 bases and J 4 bases; bases outside gene matches: 1. Looked up from germline, CDR1 is SQVTM and CDR2 is ANQGSEA. CDR3 loop: CSVETGGYEQYF. CDR3 nucleotide sequence: TGCAGCGTTGAGACAGGGGGATACGAGCAGTACTTC.

Remarks on this clonotype: The conserved phenylalanine or tryptophan is not found at the CDR3 terminus, so this likely reflects a read error. The DNA is left out, because the CDR3 cannot be placed on it with certainty; the CDR3 is given as TCRdb lists it. V usage is TRBV5-5 and J usage is TRBJ2-3; the table assigns TRBD1, which was not confirmed against the DNA. Germline assignment: CDR1 SGHKS and CDR2 YYEKEE (reference sequence). The CDR3 contains 11 residues when both ends are counted. The CDR3: CASSPAGWGQG.

This clonotype showed up many times. The rearrangement joins TRBV7-9 to TRBJ2-7, with a weak D call TRBD1 (6 bases). Deletions cut 5 bases from V and 1 base from J, with 12 bases between. The CDR3 totals 14 residues. The germline V gene has CDR1 SEHNR and CDR2 FQNEAQ (reference sequence). CDR3 DNA: TGTGCCAGCAGCCCCCCGGACAGATCCTACGAGCAGTACTTC. Translated: CASSPPDRSYEQYF.

The sample holds many counts of this clonotype. V is TRBV5-6 and J is TRBJ2-2; 8 nucleotides line up with TRBD2. Looked up from germline, CDR1 is SGHDT and CDR2 is YYEEEE. CDR3 length: 15 residues. The V gene end was trimmed by 4 bases and the J gene end by 5 bases; junction bases not matched to a gene: 7. Here the CDR3 DNA reads TGTGCCAGCAGCATCTCGGGGGGGGAAACCGGGGAGCTGTTTTTT. It specifies CASSISGGETGELFF.

The rearrangement joins TRBV7-9 to TRBJ2-7, with 7 bases fitting TRBD1. Germline values: CDR1 SEHNR, CDR2 FQNEAQ (reference sequence). The ends lost 5 bases at V and 3 bases at J; junction bases unmatched: 10. The CDR3 covers 15 residues. The CDR3 spells CASSIDRATSYEQYF. The CDR3 nucleotides read TGTGCCAGCAGCATCGACAGGGCAACGAGCTACGAGCAGTACTTC.

This clonotype was picked up many times. The rearrangement uses TRBV4-1 and TRBJ2-7; TRBD2 agrees at 9 bases. This CDR3 contains 16 residues. The germline gives CDR1 MGHRA, CDR2 YSYEKL. Germline trimming cut 1 base from V and 6 bases from J; bases unmatched to any gene: 10. The CDR3 loop reads CASSQGGAAGGVEQYF. The DNA for the CDR3 is TGCGCCAGCAGCCAAGGGGGTGCAGCGGGAGGAGTCGAGCAGTACTTC.

This clonotype was found many times. CDR3 sequence: CASSLLVRSAYEQYF. As DNA, the CDR3 is TGTGCCAGCAGCTTGTTAGTAAGAAGCGCCTACGAGCAGTACTTC. This chain joins TRBV5-6 and TRBJ2-7; D not resolved. The CDR3 extends over 15 amino acids. Germline V gene lookup returns CDR1 SGHDT and CDR2 YYEEEE. V dropped 1 base and J dropped 2 bases, with 13 bases sitting between them.

For this clonotype: A much larger clone sits a single nucleotide away, making a read error possible. In DNA form, the CDR3 reads TGTGCCATCAGTCTTGTAGGGGGGAACACTGAAGCTTTGTTT. Residues: CAISLVGGNTEALF. The chain couples TRBV10-3 to TRBJ1-1, with TRBD1 as a possible D gene (6 bases). CDR3 length: 14 residues. Germline V lookup: CDR1 ENHRY, CDR2 SYGVKD.

This clonotype was counted at least ten times. The chain has TRBV7-9 and TRBJ2-7; TRBD2 might be the D (5 bases). Per the germline V gene, CDR1 is SEHNR and CDR2 is FQNEAQ (reference sequence). The CDR3 contains 14 residues. V gave up 1 base and J gave up 0 bases, with 7 bases separating them. The CDR3 is CASSLVASSYEQYF. CDR3 nucleotide sequence: TGTGCCAGCAGCTTAGTAGCGAGCTCCTACGAGCAGTACTTC.

V gene TRBV24-1 combines with J gene TRBJ1-2, with TRBD1 matching 7 bases. The CDR3 has 15 amino acids. Germline V gene lookup returns CDR1 KGHDR and CDR2 SFDVKD. The ends lost 4 bases at V and 2 bases at J; junction bases unmatched: 6. CDR3 sequence reads: CATSETGTDNYGYTF. DNA of the CDR3: TGTGCCACCAGTGAAACCGGGACAGACAACTATGGCTACACCTTC.

This clonotype was recorded many times. The chain is built from TRBV2 and TRBJ2-5; 8 bases match TRBD1. V lost 6 bases, J lost 2 bases, and 5 bases stayed unmatched. CDR1 SNHLY and CDR2 FYNNEI come from the germline V gene. The CDR3 is 14 residues long. CDR3 coding DNA: TGTGCCAGCAGAGAGGACAGGGTACAAGAGACCCAGTACTTC. This gives the protein CASREDRVQETQYF.

This clonotype was detected ten times or more. The V call is TRBV29-1, the J call TRBJ2-7, with D unclear. The CDR3 is 12 residues long. Germline CDR1 and CDR2: SQVTM and ANQGSEA. The V gene lost 4 bases and the J gene lost 3 bases, with 10 bases spanning the gap. In nucleotides, the CDR3 is TGCAGCGTTGCTAACTCTTTCTACGAGCAGTACTTC. It specifies CSVANSFYEQYF.

The table lists this clonotype with many counts. The rearrangement joins TRBV20-1 to TRBJ2-3; D tentatively reads TRBD1 or TRBD2 (6 bases each). CDR1 and CDR2 (germline): DFQATT, SNEGSKA (reference sequence). The V gene lost 2 bases and the J gene lost 4 bases, with 13 bases spanning the gap. This CDR3 has 14 amino acids. The CDR3 nucleotides read TGCAGTGCTAGACGTGGTAGGGGGGCAGATACGCAGTATTTT. Translation gives CSARRGRGADTQYF.

This clonotype was detected ten times or more. V is TRBV20-1 and J is TRBJ2-3; D perhaps matches TRBD1 (5 bases). Trimming removed 6 bases from V and 8 bases from J, with 18 bases in between. From germline, CDR1 is DFQATT and CDR2 SNEGSKA (reference sequence). The CDR3 runs to 13 residues. The CDR3 nucleotides read TGCAGTGCCTCACCCCTCGCAGGGCGTACGCAGTATTTT. It yields the protein CSASPLAGRTQYF.

This clonotype is termed medium-sized. This chain connects TRBV2 to TRBJ2-1, with 8 bases fitting TRBD2. Trimming took 4 bases from V and 5 from J; bases not matched to a gene: 1. This CDR3 comprises 13 residues. Germline CDR1 SNHLY, CDR2 FYNNEI. The CDR3 DNA follows: TGTGCCAGCAGTGTAGCGGGGAACAATGAGCAGTTCTTC. Encoded protein: CASSVAGNNEQFF.

The chain employs TRBV6-5 and TRBJ1-5; the D is unclear. This CDR3 region has 13 residues. The germline V and J ends were trimmed by 6 bases and 3 bases, with 9 bases remaining between them. Germline lookup yields CDR1 MNHEY and CDR2 SVGAGI. The CDR3, as DNA: TGTGCCAGCAGACCCGGGTTCAATCAGCCCCAGCATTTT. This gives the protein CASRPGFNQPQHF.

This clonotype was counted many times. The chain is built from TRBV7-8 and TRBJ2-3; D ambiguous. V lost 2 bases to trimming and J lost 1 base, with 13 bases between them. This CDR3 is built from 16 residues. Germline V gives CDR1 SGHVS, CDR2 FQNEAQ. CDR3 loop: CASSLWSRVGTDTQYF. The DNA for the CDR3 is TGTGCCAGCAGCTTATGGAGTAGAGTAGGCACAGATACGCAGTATTTT. Filled out from reference TRBV7-8 and TRBJ2-3, the complete variable domain reads GAGVSQSPRYKVAKRGQDVALRCDPISGHVSLFWYQQALGQGPEFLTYFQNEAQLDKSGLPSDRFFAERPEGSVSTLKIQRTQQEDSAVYLCASSLWSRVGTDTQYFGPGTRLTVL.